The rows below give T cell receptor beta chains drawn from one sample of a study of T cell changes during pregnancy in multiple sclerosis. The method was immunoSEQ multiplex PCR; TCRdb's version includes in-frame clones alone and lacks a portion of them. The sample shows 30,000 to 45,000 clones, 93% of them seen only once. The sample consisted of CD4+ T cells from peripheral blood mononuclear cells, taken in the first trimester of pregnancy. The receptors come from a female donor with multiple sclerosis, enrolled in a pregnancy study. Each CDR3 is given with its conserved first and last residue. A D gene is named only where the DNA matches it firmly. Clone size, where shown, is once, few, many, or a class for clones that have expanded.

V,J,D,size,CDR3,DNA
TRBV30,TRBJ1-1,-,-,CAWSVGQGNGAFF,TGTGCCTGGAGTGTAGGTCAGGGTAATGGAGCTTTCTTT
TRBV7-9,TRBJ1-5,-,few,CASSLDLNQPQHF,TGTGCCAGCAGCCTCGATCTAAATCAGCCCCAGCATTTT
TRBV29-1,TRBJ1-4,-,-,CSVALNEKLFF,TGCAGCGTTGCTTTAAATGAAAAACTGTTTTTT
TRBV28,TRBJ1-5,-,-,CATFGGGHSNQPQHF,TGTGCCACCTTTGGGGGGGGACATAGCAATCAGCCCCAGCATTTT
TRBV7-2,TRBJ2-1,-,-,CASSPGAGYNEQFF,TGTGCCAGCAGCCCAGGGGCGGGCTACAATGAGCAGTTCTTC
TRBV14,TRBJ1-1,-,-,CASSQGGRTTEAFF,TGTGCCAGCAGCCAAGGGGGGCGGACTACTGAAGCTTTCTTT
TRBV7-2,TRBJ2-5,-,-,CASSLVSQETQYF,TGTGCCAGCAGCTTAGTCTCTCAAGAGACCCAGTACTTC
TRBV9,TRBJ2-5,-,once,CASSPGDRPYQETQYF,TGTGCCAGCAGCCCCGGGGATAGGCCGTACCAAGAGACCCAGTACTTC
TRBV25-1,TRBJ2-5,-,-,CASSESRLLQETQYF,TGTGCCAGCAGTGAATCTAGGCTGCTACAAGAGACCCAGTACTTC
TRBV19,TRBJ1-1,TRBD1,once,CASSDRGWGTEAFF,TGTGCCAGTAGTGACAGGGGATGGGGCACTGAAGCTTTCTTT
TRBV19,TRBJ2-1,TRBD1,-,CASSPTGGGYNEQFF,TGTGCCAGTAGCCCTACAGGGGGCGGGTACAATGAGCAGTTCTTC
TRBV6-6,TRBJ1-3,TRBD1,-,CASRNGGTGSGNTIYF,TGTGCCAGCCGAAACGGGGGGACAGGGTCTGGAAACACCATATATTTT
TRBV28,TRBJ2-3,-,once,CASSFVGAAQYF,TGTGCCAGCAGTTTCGTTGGGGCTGCGCAGTATTTT
TRBV7-2,TRBJ2-1,-,-,CASRFGRDNEQFF,TGTGCCAGCAGATTCGGTCGGGACAATGAGCAGTTCTTC
TRBV5-5,TRBJ1-1,-,-,CASSYSEEGAFF,TGTGCCAGCAGCTACTCTGAGGAGGGAGCTTTCTTT
TRBV7-3,TRBJ2-1,-,-,CASTPTPGSLYNEQFF,TGTGCCAGCACCCCCACTCCGGGATCCCTATACAATGAGCAGTTCTTC
TRBV6-6,TRBJ1-4,-,-,CASTGGQARKLFF,TGTGCCAGCACCGGTGGACAAGCACGAAAACTGTTTTTT
TRBV6-5,TRBJ1-5,-,-,CASSPSSNQPQHF,TGTGCCAGCAGTCCGTCCTCGAATCAGCCCCAGCATTTT
TRBV29-1,TRBJ2-7,TRBD1,-,CSVGQGIRYEQYF,TGCAGCGTCGGACAGGGGATTAGATACGAGCAGTACTTC
TRBV15,TRBJ1-1,TRBD1,-,CATSRTGERNTEAFF,TGTGCCACCAGCAGAACAGGGGAGCGGAACACTGAAGCTTTCTTT
TRBV28,TRBJ1-4,TRBD1,-,CASSLPGTANEKLFF,TGTGCCAGCAGTTTACCGGGGACAGCTAATGAAAAACTGTTTTTT
TRBV7-8,TRBJ1-3,-,-,CASSFASGGNTIYF,TGTGCCAGCAGCTTTGCATCCGGTGGAAACACCATATATTTT
TRBV7-9,TRBJ2-7,TRBD1,-,CASTAGTGGEQYF,TGTGCCAGTACAGCCGGGACAGGGGGCGAGCAGTACTTC
TRBV25-1,TRBJ2-5,TRBD2,-,CASLGTSGSLRYQETQYF,TGTGCCAGCCTCGGGACTAGCGGGAGCCTCCGCTACCAAGAGACCCAGTACTTC
TRBV5-1,TRBJ2-4,-,once,CASSLEGPGIWYF,TGCGCCAGCAGCTTGGAAGGGCCCGGGATTTGGTACTTC
TRBV18,TRBJ1-5,-,-,CASSPAGAYQPQHF,TGTGCCAGCTCACCAGCAGGGGCTTATCAGCCCCAGCATTTT
TRBV18,TRBJ2-5,-,-,CASSQAGKETQYF,TGTGCCAGCTCACAGGCAGGGAAAGAGACCCAGTACTTC
TRBV7-9,TRBJ2-7,TRBD2,-,CASRPSGSSYEQYF,TGTGCCAGCAGACCGAGCGGGAGTAGTTACGAGCAGTACTTC
TRBV9,TRBJ1-1,-,-,CASSVGQLNTEAFF,TGTGCCAGCAGCGTAGGACAGTTAAACACTGAAGCTTTCTTT
TRBV27,TRBJ1-5,TRBD1,once,CASSPDRVMNQPQHF,TGTGCCAGCAGTCCCGACAGGGTAATGAATCAGCCCCAGCATTTT
TRBV14,TRBJ1-2,TRBD1,-,CASSRTGANYGYTF,TGTGCCAGCAGTAGAACAGGGGCTAACTATGGCTACACCTTC
TRBV28,TRBJ2-7,TRBD2,-,CASSYPTSGVYEQYF,TGTGCCAGCAGTTACCCGACTAGCGGGGTCTACGAGCAGTACTTC
TRBV28,TRBJ2-4,-,-,CASGPNRAVKNIQYF,TGTGCCAGCGGGCCGAACAGGGCGGTCAAAAACATTCAGTACTTC
TRBV18,TRBJ2-7,TRBD1,-,CASSPGQGAIYEQYF,TGTGCCAGCTCACCCGGGCAGGGGGCTATCTACGAGCAGTACTTC
TRBV5-5,TRBJ1-2,TRBD1,-,CASSFRTGLDYGYTF,TGTGCCAGCAGCTTCCGGACAGGGTTAGACTATGGCTACACCTTC
TRBV29-1,TRBJ2-1,TRBD1,-,CSVERGRTYNEQFF,TGCAGCGTTGAGAGGGGGCGGACCTACAATGAGCAGTTCTTC
TRBV21-1,TRBJ1-1,-,-,CASSFNRDTEAFF,TGTGCCAGCAGCTTTAACAGGGACACTGAAGCTTTCTTT
TRBV5-1,TRBJ2-2,TRBD1,-,CASWTGGAGELFF,TGCGCCAGCTGGACAGGGGGGGCCGGGGAGCTGTTTTTT
TRBV19,TRBJ1-5,TRBD1,-,CASRETGARLDQPQHF,TGTGCCAGTAGGGAGACAGGGGCCCGGTTGGATCAGCCCCAGCATTTT
TRBV6-1,TRBJ1-1,-,-,CASSETRTFTEAFF,TGTGCCAGCAGTGAGACACGAACTTTCACTGAAGCTTTCTTT
TRBV4-2,TRBJ2-3,TRBD1,once,CASSQDQAWDSRATDTQYF,TGTGCCAGCAGCCAAGATCAAGCTTGGGACAGCCGGGCCACAGATACGCAGTATTTT
TRBV5-6,TRBJ2-7,TRBD2,-,CASSFVTSAREQYF,TGTGCCAGCAGCTTTGTGACTAGCGCTAGGGAGCAGTACTTC
TRBV7-9,TRBJ2-2,TRBD1,-,CASRNRGRDTGELFF,TGTGCCAGCAGGAACAGGGGGCGCGACACCGGGGAGCTGTTTTTT
TRBV5-1,TRBJ2-6,TRBD2,-,CASSLAGRAGANVLTF,TGCGCCAGCAGCTTGGCCGGGAGGGCGGGGGCCAACGTCCTGACTTTC
TRBV2,TRBJ2-7,-,-,CASQDSGSYEQYF,TGTGCCAGCCAGGACAGCGGCTCCTACGAGCAGTACTTC
TRBV7-3,TRBJ2-1,TRBD2,-,CASSLTSGGGVQFF,TGTGCCAGCAGCTTAACCTCCGGCGGGGGGGTCCAGTTCTTC